Below are 24 T cell receptor beta chains sequenced from a single sample in a study of T cell responses to AZD1222 COVID-19 vaccine. The data were produced by immunoSEQ multiplex PCR, yet TCRdb's version contains in-frame clones alone and is incomplete. The sample lists some 110,000 clones, 85% to 95% seen once, with approximately 3.1% in the top ten. Sample: peripheral blood, taken on day 0 of AZD1222 vaccination. The receptor source for this set is an adult in good health.

The chain uses TRBV5-6 and TRBJ2-2; 7 bases are shared with TRBD2. The CDR3 extends over 16 amino acids. Germline CDR1 SGHDT, CDR2 YYEEEE. With V trimmed by 0 bases and J by 0 bases, 2 bases remained unmatched. CDR3 residues: CASSLGSGSNTGELFF. The CDR3 nucleotides read TGTGCCAGCAGCTTGGGTAGCGGGTCGAACACCGGGGAGCTGTTTTTT. Using reference TRBV5-6 and TRBJ2-2 for the parts outside the CDR3, the full variable domain is DAGVTQSPTHLIKTRGQQVTLRCSPKSGHDTVSWYQQALGQGPQFIFQYYEEEERQRGNFPDRFSGHQFPNYSSELNVNALLLGDSALYLCASSLGSGSNTGELFFGEGSRLTVL.

The V call is TRBV11-2, the J call TRBJ2-7; D may correspond to TRBD1 or TRBD2 (5 bases each). In germline, CDR1 is SGHAT, CDR2 FQNNGV. V lost 2 bases and J 0 bases, leaving 17 bases between the germline ends. The CDR3 length is 17 residues. CDR3 in DNA: TGTGCCAGCAGCTTAATCCGCCGAGCAGGGAGCTCCTACGAGCAGTACTTC. It is translated as CASSLIRRAGSSYEQYF.

The count of this clone is one. The chain joins TRBV28 to TRBJ2-7; D remains unclear. The germline V gene has CDR1 MDHEN and CDR2 SYDVKM. The CDR3 sequence is 12 residues long. Trimming removed 6 bases at V and 3 bases at J, with 9 bases between. The CDR3 region has the DNA TGTGCCAGCAGCCTGATCTTCTACGAGCAGTACTTC. Amino acid sequence: CASSLIFYEQYF. The full variable domain, its missing parts supplied by reference TRBV28 and TRBJ2-7, is DVKVTQSSRYLVKRTGEKVFLECVQDMDHENMFWYRQDPGLGLRLIYFSYDVKMKEKGDIPEGYSVSREKKERFSLILESASTNQTSMYLCASSLIFYEQYFGPGTRLTVT.

The CDR3 DNA follows: TGTGCCAGCAGTGATCAAGGACAGGGACAAGAGACCCAGTACTTC. Protein: CASSDQGQGQETQYF. The V gene is TRBV2, the J gene TRBJ2-5; TRBD1 matches 8 bases. This CDR3 comprises 15 residues. Germline lookup yields CDR1 SNHLY and CDR2 FYNNEI. J gave up 2 bases and V 3 bases, and 5 bases lay outside the gene matches.

The V gene is TRBV6-2 or TRBV6-3, the J gene TRBJ1-1; unclear D gene. The CDR3 extends over 14 amino acids. Germline CDR1 is MNHEY and CDR2 is SVGEGT. V was shortened by 6 bases and J by 0 bases, with 11 bases between the two germline ends. CDR3 DNA sequence: TGTGCCAGCAGCAAGTGGCAAATGAACACTGAAGCTTTCTTT. Protein product: CASSKWQMNTEAFF.

J is TRBJ1-1 and V is TRBV19; D possibly corresponds to TRBD1 (5 bases). CDR1 and CDR2 (germline): LNHDA, SQIVND (reference sequence). The CDR3 is 15 residues long. V lost 1 base and J lost 2, with 11 bases in between. The chain's CDR3 is CASSIGPQANTEAFF. CDR3 DNA sequence: TGTGCCAGTAGTATAGGACCACAGGCAAACACTGAAGCTTTCTTT.

This sequence joins TRBV15 and TRBJ2-1, with 7 positions matching TRBD2. This CDR3 has 15 amino acids. Germline assignment: CDR1 LNHNV and CDR2 YYDKDF (reference sequence). Germline trimming cut 0 bases from V and 7 bases from J; bases unmatched to any gene: 6. The CDR3 spells CATSRDGLGTNEQFF. CDR3 DNA sequence: TGTGCCACCAGCAGAGATGGACTAGGAACTAATGAGCAGTTCTTC.

The chain couples TRBV27 to TRBJ2-4; D tentatively fits TRBD1 or TRBD2 (5 bases each). There are 16 residues in the CDR3. The V and J ends lost 2 bases and 5 bases respectively, with 16 bases between them. Germline V gene sequence: CDR1 MNHEY, CDR2 SMNVEV (reference sequence). The CDR3 protein is CASSLTPGPTENIQYF. CDR3 in DNA: TGTGCCAGCAGTTTAACGCCGGGACCTACGGAAAACATTCAGTACTTC.

The chain uses TRBV6-1 and TRBJ2-1; 7 bases line up with TRBD1. The CDR3 is made up of 13 amino acids. V lost 3 bases to trimming and J lost 6 bases; unmatched junction nucleotides: 2. Germline CDR1 reads MNHNS; CDR2 reads SASEGT. In DNA form, the CDR3 reads TGTGCCAGCAGTGATTGGGACAGCAATGAGCAGTTCTTC. Amino acid sequence: CASSDWDSNEQFF.

V is TRBV9 and J is TRBJ1-6; no clear D. Germline V CDR1 and CDR2: SGDLS, YYNGEE. Trimming cost V 2 bases and J 8 bases, with 11 bases left between them. The CDR3 covers 14 residues. DNA of the CDR3: TGTGCCAGCAGCGTCAAGGGCCGGTATTCACCCCTCCACTTT. Protein sequence: CASSVKGRYSPLHF.

The chain combines TRBV2 with TRBJ1-6; possible D gene TRBD1, 6 bases. Germline V CDR1 and CDR2: SNHLY, FYNNEI. V lost 6 bases, J lost 6 bases, and 15 bases lay in between. This CDR3 comprises 15 residues. In nucleotides, the CDR3 is TGTGCCAGCAGATTAGAACAGGGTGGTAATTCACCCCTCCACTTT. This encodes CASRLEQGGNSPLHF.

This chain's CDR3 is CASSVWTGDGGYTF. The CDR3 DNA follows: TGCGCCAGCAGCGTCTGGACAGGGGACGGTGGCTACACCTTC. J is TRBJ1-2 and V is TRBV5-1, with TRBD1 matching over 9 bases. The ends lost 4 bases at V and 7 bases at J; junction bases unmatched: 8. Germline-derived CDR1 and CDR2 are SGHRS and YFSETQ. The CDR3 runs to 14 residues.

The chain recombines TRBV30 with TRBJ1-5; TRBD1 matches at 10 bases. The V segment lost 5 bases and the J segment 7 bases; nucleotides outside the gene matches: 5. Germline CDR1 reads GTSNPN; CDR2 reads SVGIG (reference sequence). The CDR3 loop spans 13 amino acids. The DNA of the CDR3 is TGTGCCTGGGGACAGGGGGATCAGCAGCCCCAGCATTTT. It translates to CAWGQGDQQPQHF.

The V call is TRBV25-1, the J call TRBJ2-3, with D possibly TRBD1 on 5 matching bases. Per germline, CDR1 MGHDK and CDR2 SYGVNS. The CDR3 runs to 14 residues. V shed 4 bases and J shed 2 bases, with 10 bases lying between them. For the CDR3, the DNA is TGTGCCAGCAGTGGACAGACACTCACAGATACGCAGTATTTT. Amino acids: CASSGQTLTDTQYF.

J is TRBJ1-4 and V is TRBV3-1 (or the pseudogene TRBV3-2); weak D call: TRBD1 (6 bases). CDR1 is LGHDT, CDR2 YNNKEL, per germline (reference sequence). With 0 bases removed from V and 8 bases from J, the gap between germline ends came to 16 bases. The CDR3 has 16 residues. CDR3 sequence (DNA): TGTGCCAGCAGCCAAGATCTGGGGGCCAGGGACGAAAAACTGTTTTTT. This sequence encodes CASSQDLGARDEKLFF.

This chain links TRBV5-1 with TRBJ2-5; 7 bases map to TRBD2. Germline V gene data show CDR1 as SGHRS and CDR2 as YFSETQ. The CDR3 has 16 amino acids. The ends lost 0 bases at V and 5 bases at J; junction bases unmatched: 10. The CDR3 sequence is CASSLVAGSTGETQYF. CDR3 DNA: TGCGCCAGCAGCTTGGTAGCGGGTAGCACCGGGGAGACCCAGTACTTC.

The J gene is TRBJ2-1, the V gene TRBV20-1; 7 bases fit TRBD2. V was pared by 3 bases and J by 1 base, with 6 bases of the junction left unmatched. Germline-derived CDR1 and CDR2 are DFQATT and SNEGSKA (reference sequence). CDR3 length: 15 amino acids. CDR3 nucleotides: TGCAGTGCTAGTCTGGCGGGAGCATCCTACAATGAGCAGTTCTTC. Protein sequence: CSASLAGASYNEQFF.

The rearrangement uses TRBV10-2 and TRBJ2-7; D gene ambiguous. The CDR3 spans 12 residues. Trimming took 7 bases from V and 1 from J, leaving 8 bases between them. Germline lookup yields CDR1 WSHSY and CDR2 SAAADI. This chain's CDR3 is CASTAGSYEQYF. CDR3 DNA sequence: TGCGCCAGCACGGCAGGTTCCTACGAGCAGTACTTC.

J is TRBJ1-2 and V is TRBV7-8; 8 nucleotides agree with TRBD1. The CDR3 consists of 15 residues. Germline loops: CDR1 SGHVS, CDR2 FQNEAQ. The trim removed 1 base at V and 8 bases at J, leaving 9 bases unmatched. The CDR3 protein is CASSLDTTGAGGYTF. In DNA, the CDR3 is TGTGCCAGCAGCTTAGATACGACAGGGGCCGGCGGCTACACCTTC.

V is TRBV19 and J is TRBJ2-3; D not resolved. Trimming took 1 base from V and 1 from J, leaving 9 bases between them. Germline CDR1 reads LNHDA; CDR2 reads SQIVND (reference sequence). The CDR3 sequence is 15 residues long. The chain's CDR3 is CASSIVAGGTDTQYF. Here the CDR3 DNA reads TGTGCCAGTAGTATAGTGGCTGGAGGCACAGATACGCAGTATTTT.

The chain couples TRBV20-1 to TRBJ1-2; D remains ambiguous. Deletions cut 3 bases from V and 10 bases from J, with 9 bases between. In germline, CDR1 is DFQATT, CDR2 SNEGSKA (reference sequence). The CDR3 loop spans 10 amino acids. The CDR3 sequence: CSASLVAYTF. CDR3 DNA sequence: TGCAGTGCTAGCTTGGTGGCCTACACCTTC.

V and J are TRBV12-5 and TRBJ2-7; 10 nucleotides line up with TRBD2. V lost 3 bases, J lost 5 bases, and 7 bases stayed unmatched. Germline CDR1 is LGHNT and CDR2 is FRNRAP. This CDR3 contains 15 residues. In DNA, the CDR3 is TGTGCTAGTGGTTTTAGGCTAGCGGGAGCCCACGAGCAGTACTTC. This sequence encodes CASGFRLAGAHEQYF.

The chain combines TRBV6-5 with TRBJ1-1; possibly TRBD1 for D (5 bases). Trimming took off 8 bases at V and 0 bases at J, with 13 bases between the two ends. This CDR3 has 14 residues. Germline loops: CDR1 MNHEY, CDR2 SVGAGI. The CDR3 DNA reads TGTGCCAGCCGCACTCCGGGACTGAACACTGAAGCTTTCTTT. It encodes CASRTPGLNTEAFF.

The J gene is TRBJ1-2, the V gene TRBV6-1; no clear D. Trimming removed 0 bases at V and 3 bases at J, with 8 bases between. The germline V gene has CDR1 MNHNS and CDR2 SASEGT. This CDR3 contains 14 residues. CDR3 nucleotides: TGTGCCAGCAGTGAAGCCCCCCGGGACTATGGCTACACCTTC. This gives the protein CASSEAPRDYGYTF.